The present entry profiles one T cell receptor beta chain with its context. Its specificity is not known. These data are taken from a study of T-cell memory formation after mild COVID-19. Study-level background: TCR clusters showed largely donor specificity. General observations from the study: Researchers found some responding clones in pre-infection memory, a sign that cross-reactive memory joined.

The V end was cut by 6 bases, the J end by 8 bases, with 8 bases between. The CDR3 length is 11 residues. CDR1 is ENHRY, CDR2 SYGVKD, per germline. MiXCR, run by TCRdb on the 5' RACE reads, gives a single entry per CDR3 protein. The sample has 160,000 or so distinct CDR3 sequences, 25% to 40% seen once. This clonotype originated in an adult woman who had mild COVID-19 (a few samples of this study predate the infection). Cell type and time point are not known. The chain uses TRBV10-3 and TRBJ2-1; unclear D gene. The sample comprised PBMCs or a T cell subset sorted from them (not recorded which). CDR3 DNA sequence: TGTGCCATCAGCGCCGGTGATGAGCAGTTCTTC. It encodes CAISAGDEQFF.